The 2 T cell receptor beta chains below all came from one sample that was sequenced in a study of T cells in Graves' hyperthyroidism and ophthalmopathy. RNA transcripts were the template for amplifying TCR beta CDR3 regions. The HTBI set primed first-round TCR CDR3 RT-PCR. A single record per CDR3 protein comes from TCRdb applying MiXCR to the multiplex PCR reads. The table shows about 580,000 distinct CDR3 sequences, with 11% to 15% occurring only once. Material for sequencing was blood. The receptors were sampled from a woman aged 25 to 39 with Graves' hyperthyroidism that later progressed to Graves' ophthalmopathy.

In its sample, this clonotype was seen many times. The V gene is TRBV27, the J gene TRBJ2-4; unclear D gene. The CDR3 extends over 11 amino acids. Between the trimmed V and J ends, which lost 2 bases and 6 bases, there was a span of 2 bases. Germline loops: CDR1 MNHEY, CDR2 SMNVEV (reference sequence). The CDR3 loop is CASSLGNIQYF. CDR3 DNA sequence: TGTGCCAGCAGTTTAGGAAACATTCAGTACTTC.

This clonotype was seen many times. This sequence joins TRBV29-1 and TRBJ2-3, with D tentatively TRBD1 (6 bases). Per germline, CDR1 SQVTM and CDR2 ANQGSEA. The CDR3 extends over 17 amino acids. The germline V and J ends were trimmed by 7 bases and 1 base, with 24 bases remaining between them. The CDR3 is CSAKWQGPPAGTDTQYF. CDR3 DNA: TGCAGCGCAAAGTGGCAGGGGCCTCCGGCGGGCACAGATACGCAGTATTTT.